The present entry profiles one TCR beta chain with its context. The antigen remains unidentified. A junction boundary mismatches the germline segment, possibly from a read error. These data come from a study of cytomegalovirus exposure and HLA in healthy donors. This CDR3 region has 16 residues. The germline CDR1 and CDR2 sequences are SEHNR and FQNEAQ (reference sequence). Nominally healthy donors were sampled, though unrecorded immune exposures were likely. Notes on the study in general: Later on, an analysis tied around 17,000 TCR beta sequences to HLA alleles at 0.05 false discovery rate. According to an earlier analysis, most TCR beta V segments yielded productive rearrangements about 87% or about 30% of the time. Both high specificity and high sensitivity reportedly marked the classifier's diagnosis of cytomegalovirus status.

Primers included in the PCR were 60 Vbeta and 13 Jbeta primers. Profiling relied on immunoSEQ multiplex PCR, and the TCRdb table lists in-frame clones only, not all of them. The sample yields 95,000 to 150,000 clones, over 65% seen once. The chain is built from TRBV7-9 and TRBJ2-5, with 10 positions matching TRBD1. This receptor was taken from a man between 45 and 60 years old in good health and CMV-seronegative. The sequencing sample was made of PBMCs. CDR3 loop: CSSSDLTGGRQETQYF. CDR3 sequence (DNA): TGTTCCAGCAGCGACCTGACAGGGGGCAGGCAAGAGACCCAGTACTTC. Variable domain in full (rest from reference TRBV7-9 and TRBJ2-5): DTGVSQNPRHKITKRGQNVTFRCDPISEHNRLYWYRQTLGQGPEFLTYFQNEAQLEKSRLLSDRFSAERPKGSFSTLEIQRTEQGDSAMYLCSSSDLTGGRQETQYFGPGTRLLVL.